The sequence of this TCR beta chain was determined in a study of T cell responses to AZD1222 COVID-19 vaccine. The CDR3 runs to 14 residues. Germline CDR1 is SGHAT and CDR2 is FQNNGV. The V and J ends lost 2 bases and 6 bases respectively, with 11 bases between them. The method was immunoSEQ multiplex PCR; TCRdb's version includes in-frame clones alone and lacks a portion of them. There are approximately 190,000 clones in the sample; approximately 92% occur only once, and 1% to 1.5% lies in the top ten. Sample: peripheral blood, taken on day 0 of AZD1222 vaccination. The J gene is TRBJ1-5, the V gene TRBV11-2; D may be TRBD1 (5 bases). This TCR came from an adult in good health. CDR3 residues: CASSLQGGSQPQHF. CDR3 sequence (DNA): TGTGCCAGCAGCTTACAGGGTGGGAGTCAGCCCCAGCATTTT.